The 31 T cell receptor beta chains in this list originate from one sample, sequenced in a study of control samples from healthy donors and cancer patients. The table came from immunoSEQ multiplex PCR; TCRdb's copy has only in-frame clones and leaves some out. Among roughly 400,000 clones listed, over 75% were seen once. Material for sequencing was PBMCs. Receptors originate from a man aged 35-49 years with head and neck cancer.

This rearrangement joins TRBV7-3 to TRBJ1-5; D is uncertain. This CDR3 spans 11 amino acids. CDR1 SGHTA and CDR2 FQGTGA come from the germline V gene. V was pared by 5 bases and J by 7 bases, with 6 bases between. CDR3 in DNA: TGTGCCAGCAGCCCTGGGCAGCCCCAGCATTTT. Translated: CASSPGQPQHF. Full variable domain (remainder filled in from reference TRBV7-3 and TRBJ1-5): GAGVSQTPSNKVTEKGKYVELRCDPISGHTALYWYRQSLGQGPEFLIYFQGTGAADDSGLPNDRFFAVRPEGSVSTLKIQRTERGDSAVYLCASSPGQPQHFGDGTRLSIL.

The CDR3 DNA sequence: TGTGCCAGCAGGCCGGGACAGGGGGCACCTGAAGCTTTCTTT. The encoded protein is CASRPGQGAPEAFF. The chain has TRBV2 and TRBJ1-1; 12 bases map to TRBD1. The CDR3 is made up of 14 amino acids. The J segment lost 6 bases and the V segment lost 6 bases, leaving 5 bases of the junction unmatched. Germline CDR1 and CDR2: SNHLY and FYNNEI. Full variable domain (missing parts from reference TRBV2 and TRBJ1-1): EPEVTQTPSHQVTQMGQEVILRCVPISNHLYFYWYRQILGQKVEFLVSFYNNEISEKSEIFDDQFSVERPDGSNFTLKIRSTKLEDSAMYFCASRPGQGAPEAFFGQGTRLTVV.

V and J are TRBV12-3 or TRBV12-4 and TRBJ2-3, with D hard to call. The ends were cut back, 6 bases at V and 4 bases at J, with 11 bases in the middle. The CDR3 has 13 residues. CDR3 nucleotide sequence: TGTGCCAGCAGGGAAGGCCTGGCAGATACGCAGTATTTT. It is translated as CASREGLADTQYF.

This clone is a singleton in its sample. The gene calls are TRBV28 and TRBJ1-4; D gene unclear. Germline CDR1 reads MDHEN; CDR2 reads SYDVKM. The V end was cut by 4 bases, the J end by 9 bases, with 15 bases between. This CDR3 region has 14 residues. The CDR3 region has the DNA TGTGCCAGCAGTTGGGCGGCGGGTCAGAAAAAACTGTTTTTT. Translated: CASSWAAGQKKLFF.

This chain uses TRBV9 with TRBJ2-7; 7 bases map to TRBD2. The germline CDR1 and CDR2 sequences are SGDLS and YYNGEE. V was clipped by 3 bases and J by 6 bases; unmatched bases: 6. This CDR3 has 13 residues. In DNA form, the CDR3 reads TGTGCCAGCAGCGAAGGACTAGTAGGCGAGCAGTACTTC. It codes for CASSEGLVGEQYF.

The V call is TRBV27, the J call TRBJ1-1; TRBD1 is a possible D gene (5 bases). Germline CDR1 is MNHEY and CDR2 is SMNVEV (reference sequence). V gave up 0 bases and J gave up 3 bases, with 14 bases separating them. The CDR3 sequence is 16 residues long. The CDR3 DNA follows: TGTGCCAGCAGTTTATCGACATGGGGGGTCGACACTGAAGCTTTCTTT. As protein: CASSLSTWGVDTEAFF.

J is TRBJ2-4 and V is TRBV5-6; D is ambiguous. In germline, CDR1 is SGHDT, CDR2 YYEEEE. The CDR3 has 12 residues. Trimming took off 4 bases at V and 3 bases at J, with 5 bases between the two ends. This chain's CDR3 is CASSLGKNIQYF. The CDR3 DNA reads as TGTGCCAGCAGCCTCGGCAAAAACATTCAGTACTTC.

The chain is built from TRBV7-2 and TRBJ2-2, with 8 bases fitting TRBD2. Losses at the gene ends were 8 bases for V and 0 bases for J; bases not matched to a gene: 5. The germline V gene encodes CDR1 SGHTA and CDR2 FQGNSA. This CDR3 region has 15 residues. CDR3: CASPGAGANTGELFF. The CDR3 DNA reads as TGTGCCAGCCCAGGAGCGGGGGCGAACACCGGGGAGCTGTTTTTT.

The chain joins TRBV7-2 to TRBJ1-1; a weak D match, TRBD1 (6 bases). The V end was cut by 4 bases, the J end by 4 bases, with 16 bases between. The CDR3 loop spans 15 amino acids. Germline V CDR1 and CDR2: SGHTA, FQGNSA. This chain's CDR3 is CASSSFRGATTEAFF. The CDR3 coding sequence is TGTGCCAGCAGCTCTTTCCGGGGGGCGACCACTGAAGCTTTCTTT.

The chain combines TRBV29-1 with TRBJ1-1, with TRBD1 matching over 7 bases. Germline assignment: CDR1 SQVTM and CDR2 ANQGSEA. Trimming at V came to 3 bases and at J to 0 bases, leaving 13 bases not matched to a gene. This CDR3 is built from 17 residues. CDR3 sequence: CSVEGVLGQRMNTEAFF. The CDR3 bases are TGCAGCGTTGAGGGCGTACTGGGACAGAGAATGAACACTGAAGCTTTCTTT.

V and J are TRBV28 and TRBJ2-2; 7 bases match TRBD2. The trim removed 7 bases at V and 7 bases at J, leaving 12 bases unmatched. The CDR3 contains 15 residues. Germline CDR1 MDHEN, CDR2 SYDVKM. Here the CDR3 DNA reads TGTGCCAGCATCAAATGGGGGGGAGCGGACGGGGAGCTGTTTTTT. Translating it yields CASIKWGGADGELFF. The full variable domain, completed using reference TRBV28 and TRBJ2-2, is DVKVTQSSRYLVKRTGEKVFLECVQDMDHENMFWYRQDPGLGLRLIYFSYDVKMKEKGDIPEGYSVSREKKERFSLILESASTNQTSMYLCASIKWGGADGELFFGEGSRLTVL.

Points on this clone: One end of the junction varies from germline; a read error may be responsible. This chain connects TRBV7-7 to TRBJ2-2, with TRBD1 identical over 11 bases. Per the germline V gene, CDR1 is SSHAT and CDR2 is FNYEAQ (reference sequence). The CDR3 runs to 16 residues. The CDR3 sequence: CASRASGTGGTGELFF. In nucleotides, the CDR3 is TGTGCTAGCAGGGCTTCCGGGACAGGGGGCACCGGGGAGCTGTTTTTT.

The chain recombines TRBV2 with TRBJ1-1, with 9 bases lining up with TRBD1. Germline V gene data show CDR1 as SNHLY and CDR2 as FYNNEI. The length of the CDR3 is 14 residues. The J segment lost 5 bases and the V segment lost 8 bases, leaving 9 bases of the junction unmatched. The CDR3 is CASRPGTGKTEAFF. CDR3 in DNA: TGTGCCAGCCGCCCCGGGACAGGGAAGACTGAAGCTTTCTTT.

V usage is TRBV7-8 and J usage is TRBJ2-5, with a tentative D call TRBD2 (5 bases). The V and J ends lost 0 bases and 5 bases respectively, with 16 bases between them. Germline V gene lookup returns CDR1 SGHVS and CDR2 FQNEAQ. CDR3 length: 16 residues. The CDR3 DNA is TGTGCCAGCAGCTTAGCACTAGGACCGACCAGGGAGACCCAGTACTTC. Translation gives CASSLALGPTRETQYF.

The rearrangement uses TRBV7-9 and TRBJ1-5; 7 bases fit TRBD1. CDR3 size: 16 residues. V was clipped by 5 bases and J by 5 bases; unmatched bases: 12. Per the germline V gene, CDR1 is SEHNR and CDR2 is FQNEAQ (reference sequence). Here the CDR3 DNA reads TGTGCCAGCAGCCGCCAGACAGGGAATAGTTATCAGCCCCAGCATTTT. Protein product: CASSRQTGNSYQPQHF.

This clone was seen a single time. The chain carries TRBV11-2 and TRBJ1-2; D uncertain. This CDR3 is built from 13 residues. With 5 bases removed from V and 5 bases from J, the gap between germline ends came to 12 bases. The germline V gene has CDR1 SGHAT and CDR2 FQNNGV. The CDR3 DNA is TGTGCCAGCAGCCTGGCATCCGATTATGGCTACACCTTC. It is translated as CASSLASDYGYTF.

The CDR3 loop reads CASSQGALSYEQYF. DNA of the CDR3: TGTGCCAGCAGTCAGGGGGCCCTCTCCTACGAGCAGTACTTC. This chain links TRBV28 with TRBJ2-7; 8 bases match TRBD1. Germline CDR1 and CDR2: MDHEN and SYDVKM. CDR3 size: 14 residues. The V and J ends lost 5 bases and 0 bases, in that order; junction bases with no gene match: 3.

The sample holds a few counts of this clone. The rearrangement joins TRBV30 to TRBJ1-5; 9 bases map to TRBD1. Germline V CDR1 and CDR2: GTSNPN, SVGIG (reference sequence). The CDR3 runs to 17 residues. Germline trimming cut 2 bases from V and 6 bases from J; bases unmatched to any gene: 14. This CDR3 reads CAWSSSPGTGLFQPQHF. DNA of the CDR3: TGTGCCTGGAGTTCCTCCCCTGGGACAGGGTTATTTCAGCCCCAGCATTTT.

The rearrangement links TRBV6-1 to TRBJ1-2, with D perhaps matching TRBD1 (5 bases). The V gene's germline CDR1 is MNHNS and CDR2 SASEGT. Between the trimmed V and J ends, which lost 2 bases and 0 bases, there was a span of 13 bases. CDR3 length: 16 residues. CDR3 residues: CASSETLGGANYGYTF. The CDR3 DNA reads as TGTGCCAGCAGTGAAACCCTCGGGGGGGCTAACTATGGCTACACCTTC.

Points on this clone: At one boundary the junction diverges from the germline segment, which might be a read error. V is TRBV12-5 and J is TRBJ1-3, with a tentative D call TRBD1 (6 bases). This CDR3 has 12 amino acids. Germline CDR1 is LGHNT and CDR2 is FRNRAP. The DNA for the CDR3 is TGTGCTAGTGGTATCTCGGACAGCCTCCCCGTATTT. Protein: CASGISDSLPVF.

This clone was seen only a few times. The genes are TRBV25-1 and TRBJ2-7; tentatively, D is TRBD1 (6 bases). V was clipped by 4 bases and J by 6 bases, with 19 bases between them. Germline lookup yields CDR1 MGHDK and CDR2 SYGVNS. The CDR3 spans 15 residues. In DNA, the CDR3 is TGTGCCAGCAGTGGGCCGGGACATCGGACGATCGAGCAGTACTTC. Its translation: CASSGPGHRTIEQYF.

This clone was detected only once. The V and J genes are TRBV6-5 and TRBJ1-2; 10 bases agree with TRBD1. CDR3 length equals 15 residues. Losses at the gene ends were 0 bases for V and 5 bases for J; bases not matched to a gene: 3. The V gene's germline CDR1 is MNHEY and CDR2 SVGAGI. CDR3 DNA: TGTGCCAGCAGTTACTCGGGGACAGGGGTATATGGCTACACCTTC. Amino acid sequence: CASSYSGTGVYGYTF.

The V and J genes are TRBV3-1 (or the pseudogene TRBV3-2) and TRBJ2-3; 9 bases are a match to TRBD2. Germline V gene sequence: CDR1 LGHDT, CDR2 YNNKEL (reference sequence). Losses at the gene ends were 0 bases for V and 6 bases for J; bases not matched to a gene: 4. CDR3 length: 15 residues. This CDR3 is CASSQDASGKDTQYF. The CDR3, as DNA: TGTGCCAGCAGCCAAGATGCTAGCGGGAAGGATACGCAGTATTTT.

The rearrangement joins TRBV4-1 to TRBJ1-1, with TRBD1 matching over 7 bases. Germline V lookup: CDR1 MGHRA, CDR2 YSYEKL. Trimming took 3 bases from V and 7 from J; bases not matched to a gene: 5. The CDR3 sequence is 13 residues long. The CDR3 is CASSHQGGDEAFF. For the CDR3, the DNA is TGCGCCAGCAGCCACCAGGGGGGAGATGAAGCTTTCTTT.

The chain couples TRBV5-1 to TRBJ2-1; 7 bases map to TRBD1. Per germline, CDR1 SGHRS and CDR2 YFSETQ. After removal of 2 bases from V and 4 bases from J, the junction contained 3 bases not matched to a gene. The CDR3 spans 14 residues. In DNA form, the CDR3 reads TGCGCCAGCAGCTTCCAGGGGGAATACAATGAGCAGTTCTTC. The encoded protein is CASSFQGEYNEQFF.

J is TRBJ2-7 and V is TRBV3-1 (or the pseudogene TRBV3-2); no definite D call. With 2 bases removed from V and 3 bases from J, the gap between germline ends came to 14 bases. CDR1 is LGHDT and CDR2 is YNNKEL in the germline V gene (reference sequence). The length of the CDR3 is 15 residues. The CDR3 region is CASSQQILTNYEQYF. The CDR3 DNA reads TGTGCCAGCAGCCAACAGATCCTGACAAACTACGAGCAGTACTTC.

The chain has TRBV27 and TRBJ2-5; 8 bases fit TRBD1. The CDR3 is 15 amino acids. In germline, CDR1 is MNHEY, CDR2 SMNVEV (reference sequence). V lost 0 bases to trimming and J lost 7 bases; unmatched junction nucleotides: 7. The CDR3 sequence is CASSLSDRVVGTQYF. The CDR3 DNA reads as TGTGCCAGCAGTTTATCGGACAGGGTGGTGGGGACCCAGTACTTC.

The gene calls are TRBV28 and TRBJ2-7; D may be TRBD1 (5 bases). Germline assignment: CDR1 MDHEN and CDR2 SYDVKM. Trimming stripped 6 bases from V and 2 bases from J, with 11 bases between. CDR3 length: 13 amino acids. This CDR3 is CASRAAGPYEQYF. CDR3 nucleotides: TGTGCCAGCAGGGCCGCAGGGCCCTACGAGCAGTACTTC.

The rearrangement joins TRBV5-1 to TRBJ1-4; possibly TRBD1 for D (5 bases). CDR1 is SGHRS, CDR2 YFSETQ, per germline. Trimming cost V 3 bases and J 3 bases, with 12 bases left between them. This CDR3 comprises 15 residues. CDR3 nucleotides: TGCGCCAGCAGCTCCCACGGGGCAGCTAATGAAAAACTGTTTTTT. Translating it yields CASSSHGAANEKLFF.

The rearrangement uses TRBV24-1 and TRBJ2-5, with D perhaps assigned TRBD1 or TRBD2 (6 bases each). The CDR3 is made up of 13 amino acids. Germline assignment: CDR1 KGHDR and CDR2 SFDVKD. Trimming took off 5 bases at V and 3 bases at J, with 9 bases between the two ends. CDR3 residues: CATSGGAEETQYF. The CDR3 nucleotides read TGTGCCACCAGTGGGGGGGCAGAAGAGACCCAGTACTTC.

The chain recombines TRBV7-3 with TRBJ2-5; 9 bases are a match to TRBD1. CDR1 is SGHTA, CDR2 FQGTGA, per germline. V shed 5 bases and J 5 bases; nucleotides not matched to a gene: 3. The CDR3 runs to 13 residues. Here the CDR3 DNA reads TGTGCCAGCAGCCGGACAGGGGCTGAGACCCAGTACTTC. Protein sequence: CASSRTGAETQYF.